This record looks at one T cell receptor (beta chain) sequence and its context. Trimming pared 3 bases from V and 1 base from J, leaving 13 bases between. The germline gives CDR1 MNHEY, CDR2 SMNVEV (reference sequence). This CDR3 contains 15 residues. The data were obtained in a study of blood T cells in healthy people across ages. A second PCR, run for 7 to 11 cycles, used a sample-barcoded 5' primer plus a J-beta primer mix. Every cDNA was tagged by a template-switch adaptor with 12 random nucleotides. Using its own MiXCR run on the 5' RACE reads, TCRdb lists one record per CDR3 protein. Here the sample spans over 750,000 distinct CDR3 sequences, 25% being singletons. A further study also used this sample, focusing on T cells of mothers and their children.

The sequenced sample was blood. This chain connects TRBV27 to TRBJ2-7; D is unresolved. The TCR was taken from a boy younger than 18 in good health. CDR3 sequence: CASSFSLGGSYEQYF. The DNA of the CDR3 is TGTGCCAGCAGTTTCTCATTAGGCGGATCCTACGAGCAGTACTTC.